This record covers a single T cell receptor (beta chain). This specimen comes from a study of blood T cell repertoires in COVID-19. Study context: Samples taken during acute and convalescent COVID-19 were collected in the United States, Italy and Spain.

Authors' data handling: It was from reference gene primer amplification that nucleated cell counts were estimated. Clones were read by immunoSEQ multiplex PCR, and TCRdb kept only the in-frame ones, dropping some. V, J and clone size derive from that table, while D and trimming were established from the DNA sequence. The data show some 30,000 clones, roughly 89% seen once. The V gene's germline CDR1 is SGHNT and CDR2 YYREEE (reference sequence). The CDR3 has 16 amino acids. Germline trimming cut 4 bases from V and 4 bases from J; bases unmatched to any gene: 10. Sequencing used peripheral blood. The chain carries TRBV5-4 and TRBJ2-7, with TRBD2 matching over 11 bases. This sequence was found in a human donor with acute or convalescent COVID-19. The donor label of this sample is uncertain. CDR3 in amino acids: CASSRGTSGPLYEQYF. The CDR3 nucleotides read TGTGCCAGCAGCAGGGGGACTAGCGGACCTTTATACGAGCAGTACTTC. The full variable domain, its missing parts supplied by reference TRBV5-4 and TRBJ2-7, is ETGVTQSPTHLIKTRGQQVTLRCSSQSGHNTVSWYQQALGQGPQFIFQYYREEENGRGNFPPRFSGLQFPNYSSELNVNALELDDSALYLCASSRGTSGPLYEQYFGPGTRLTVT.